These 6 T cell receptor beta chains came from one sample sequenced in a study of cytomegalovirus exposure and HLA in healthy donors (dated by TCRdb to 2017 to 2019). The library was built by means of the immunoSEQ multiplex PCR assay. For the multiplex PCR, a mixture combining 60 forward primers for TCR Vbeta segments and 13 reverse primers for TCR Jbeta segments was used. The clones in this table, taken by TCRdb from immuneACCESS, are in-frame only. Not every clone is retained; where verified, under half of the shortfall comes from an unresolved V gene, and the cause of the rest is unknown. Present in this sample are roughly 180,000 clones, 70% to 85% of which were seen just once. The ten largest clonotypes hold around 5% of the sample. Sequencing used PBMCs. These receptors came from a man between 18 and 35 years old in good health and CMV-seronegative.

CDR3 loop: CASSLLWGAEAFF. As DNA, the CDR3 is TGTGCCAGCAGCTTACTTTGGGGGGCTGAAGCTTTCTTT. The rearrangement joins TRBV11-3 to TRBJ1-1; weak D call: TRBD1 (5 bases). The CDR3 spans 13 residues. Trimming pared 2 bases from V and 6 bases from J, leaving 10 bases between. Germline V gene data show CDR1 as SGHNT and CDR2 as YENEEA.

This chain uses TRBV6-1 with TRBJ2-3, with 11 bases matching TRBD2. The germline gives CDR1 MNHNS, CDR2 SASEGT. The CDR3 length is 16 residues. J was trimmed by 4 bases and V by 0 bases; bases with no gene match: 3. The CDR3 spells CASSEALLAGADTQYF. The CDR3 DNA reads as TGTGCCAGCAGTGAAGCGTTACTAGCGGGGGCAGATACGCAGTATTTT.

The chain links TRBV15 to TRBJ2-7; tentatively, D is TRBD2 (7 bases). The ends were cut back, 1 base at V and 2 bases at J, with 15 bases in the middle. The CDR3 sequence is 16 residues long. The germline V gene encodes CDR1 LNHNV and CDR2 YYDKDF (reference sequence). The CDR3 region has the DNA TGTGCCACCAGCAGAGTTTTGGGCGGGGGCGCCTACGAGCAGTACTTC. The encoded protein is CATSRVLGGGAYEQYF.

As regards this clone: Its ends do not fully match the called genes, so a read error is possible. This chain joins TRBV7-9 and TRBJ2-6; TRBD2 aligns across 9 bases. This CDR3 is 17 amino acids long. Per germline, CDR1 SEHNR and CDR2 FQNEAQ (reference sequence). The CDR3 loop reads CGSWASGTTSGANVLTF. DNA for the CDR3: TGCGGAAGTTGGGCTAGCGGGACCACATCTGGGGCCAACGTCCTGACTTTC. The entire variable domain, with the rest obtained from reference TRBV7-9 and TRBJ2-6, is as follows: DTGVSQNPRHKITKRGQNVTFRCDPISEHNRLYWYRQTLGQGPEFLTYFQNEAQLEKSRLLSDRFSAERPKGSFSTLEIQRTEQGDSAMYLCGSWASGTTSGANVLTFGAGSRLTVL.

The chain has TRBV12-5 and TRBJ1-4; a weak D match, TRBD1 (6 bases). CDR1 and CDR2 from the germline V gene are LGHNT and FRNRAP. The germline V and J ends were trimmed by 4 bases and 6 bases, with 9 bases remaining between them. This CDR3 has 13 amino acids. The CDR3 bases are TGTGCTAGTGGTTCGGGACACTATGAAAAACTGTTTTTT. The encoded protein is CASGSGHYEKLFF. Complete variable domain (other parts from reference TRBV12-5 and TRBJ1-4): DARVTQTPRHKVTEMGQEVTMRCQPILGHNTVFWYRQTMMQGLELLAYFRNRAPLDDSGMPKDRFSAEMPDATLATLKIQPSEPRDSAVYFCASGSGHYEKLFFGSGTQLSVL.

This clone was observed at least ten times. For the CDR3, the DNA is TGTGCCAGCACGGAGGGCTTGGGTGAAGCTTTCTTT. Translation: CASTEGLGEAFF. The J gene is TRBJ1-1, the V gene TRBV6-5; D not certain. The CDR3 is made up of 12 amino acids. The V gene lost 7 bases and the J gene lost 7 bases, with 13 bases spanning the gap. Germline lookup yields CDR1 MNHEY and CDR2 SVGAGI.